This T cell receptor beta chain is from a study of cytomegalovirus exposure and HLA in healthy donors. Overall study results and limits: About 90% or about 30% of the time was how often most TCR beta V segments were productive, according to an earlier analysis.

Between the trimmed V and J ends, which lost 5 bases and 5 bases, there was a span of 12 bases. The CDR3 totals 13 residues. Germline V lookup: CDR1 WNHNN, CDR2 SYGVQD (reference sequence). PCR involved 60 Vbeta and 13 Jbeta primers. The table came from immunoSEQ multiplex PCR; TCRdb's copy has only in-frame clones and leaves some out. The table shows approximately 270,000 clones, with 75% to 85% occurring only once. As concerns this clone: What it recognizes is unknown.

This clonotype was sampled from a girl aged 2-10 years in good health and CMV-seronegative. The sequenced sample consisted of PBMCs. The chain employs TRBV10-1 and TRBJ2-5; D is unresolved. CDR3 sequence: CASSMNVQETQYF. The DNA of the CDR3 is TGCGCCAGCAGTATGAACGTTCAGGAGACCCAGTACTTC.